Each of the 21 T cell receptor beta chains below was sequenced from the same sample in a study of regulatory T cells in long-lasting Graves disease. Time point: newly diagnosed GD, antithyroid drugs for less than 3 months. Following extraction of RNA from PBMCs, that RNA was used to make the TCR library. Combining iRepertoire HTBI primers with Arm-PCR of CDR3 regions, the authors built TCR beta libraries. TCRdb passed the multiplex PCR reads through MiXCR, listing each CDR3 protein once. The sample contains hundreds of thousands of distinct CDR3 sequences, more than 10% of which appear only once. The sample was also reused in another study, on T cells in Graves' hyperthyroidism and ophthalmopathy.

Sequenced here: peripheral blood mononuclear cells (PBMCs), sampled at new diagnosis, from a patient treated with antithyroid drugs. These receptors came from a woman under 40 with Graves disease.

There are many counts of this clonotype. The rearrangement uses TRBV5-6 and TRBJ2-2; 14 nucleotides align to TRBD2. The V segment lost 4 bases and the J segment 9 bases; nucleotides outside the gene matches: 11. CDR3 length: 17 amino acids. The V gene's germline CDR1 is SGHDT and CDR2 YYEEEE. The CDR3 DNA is TGTGCCAGCAGCAAGGGACTAGCGGGAGATTCCAGCTGGGAGCTGTTTTTT. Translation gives CASSKGLAGDSSWELFF.

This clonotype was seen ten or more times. This chain's CDR3 is CASSSRTVNTEAFF. The CDR3 coding sequence is TGTGCCAGTAGTTCTCGGACGGTGAACACTGAAGCTTTCTTT. The rearrangement links TRBV19 to TRBJ1-1; the D is unclear. This CDR3 spans 14 amino acids. Trimming shortened V by 5 bases and J by 0 bases, and 10 bases separated the two germline ends. Germline assignment: CDR1 LNHDA and CDR2 SQIVND (reference sequence).

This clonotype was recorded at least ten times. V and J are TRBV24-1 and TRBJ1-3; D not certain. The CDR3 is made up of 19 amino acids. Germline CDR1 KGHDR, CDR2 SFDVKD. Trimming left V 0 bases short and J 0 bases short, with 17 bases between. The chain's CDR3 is CATSDLQYVGSPSGNTIYF. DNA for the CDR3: TGTGCCACCAGTGATTTGCAATACGTGGGCAGCCCCTCTGGAAACACCATATATTTT.

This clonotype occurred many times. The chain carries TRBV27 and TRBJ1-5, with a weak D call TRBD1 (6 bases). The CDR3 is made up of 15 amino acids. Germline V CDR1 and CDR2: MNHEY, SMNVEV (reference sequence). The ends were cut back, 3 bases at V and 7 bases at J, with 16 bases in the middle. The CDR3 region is CASSFRVGGVQPQHF. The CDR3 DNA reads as TGTGCCAGCAGTTTCCGGGTGGGGGGCGTCCAGCCCCAGCATTTT.

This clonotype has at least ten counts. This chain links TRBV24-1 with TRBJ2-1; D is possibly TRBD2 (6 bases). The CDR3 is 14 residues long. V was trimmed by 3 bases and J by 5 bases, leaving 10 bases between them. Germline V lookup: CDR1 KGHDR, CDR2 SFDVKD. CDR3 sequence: CATSDGLPNNEQFF. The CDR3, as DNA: TGTGCCACCAGTGATGGACTACCCAACAATGAGCAGTTCTTC.

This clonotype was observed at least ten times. CDR3 coding DNA: TGTGCCAGCAGCTTAGCGCCCGGCAGGGCCGAGCAGTACTTC. It yields the protein CASSLAPGRAEQYF. The V and J genes are TRBV7-9 and TRBJ2-7, with D perhaps matching TRBD1 (5 bases). V lost 0 bases and J 6 bases, leaving 12 bases between the germline ends. The CDR3 totals 14 residues. Looked up from germline, CDR1 is SEHNR and CDR2 is FQNEAQ (reference sequence). The full variable domain, rest sourced from reference TRBV7-9 and TRBJ2-7, is DTGVSQNPRHKITKRGQNVTFRCDPISEHNRLYWYRQTLGQGPEFLTYFQNEAQLEKSRLLSDRFSAERPKGSFSTLEIQRTEQGDSAMYLCASSLAPGRAEQYFGPGTRLTVT.

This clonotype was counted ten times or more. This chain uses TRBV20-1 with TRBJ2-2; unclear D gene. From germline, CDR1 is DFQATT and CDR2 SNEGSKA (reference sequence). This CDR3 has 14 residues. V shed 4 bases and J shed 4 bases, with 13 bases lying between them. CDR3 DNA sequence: TGCAGTGCTAAGCAGGACGGACGCACCGGGGAGCTGTTTTTT. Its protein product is CSAKQDGRTGELFF.

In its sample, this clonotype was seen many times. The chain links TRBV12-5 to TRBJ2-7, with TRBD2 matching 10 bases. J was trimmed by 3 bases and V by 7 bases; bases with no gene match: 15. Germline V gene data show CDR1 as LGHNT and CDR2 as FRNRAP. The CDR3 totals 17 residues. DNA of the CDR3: TGTGCTAGTGCCCTGGACCATGCCGGGACTAGCGTCTACGAGCAGTACTTC. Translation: CASALDHAGTSVYEQYF.

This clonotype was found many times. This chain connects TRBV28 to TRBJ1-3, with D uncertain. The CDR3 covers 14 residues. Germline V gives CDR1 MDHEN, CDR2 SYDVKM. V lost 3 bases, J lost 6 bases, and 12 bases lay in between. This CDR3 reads CASSFSEPENTIYF. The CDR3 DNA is TGTGCCAGCAGTTTTTCAGAACCAGAAAACACCATATATTTT.

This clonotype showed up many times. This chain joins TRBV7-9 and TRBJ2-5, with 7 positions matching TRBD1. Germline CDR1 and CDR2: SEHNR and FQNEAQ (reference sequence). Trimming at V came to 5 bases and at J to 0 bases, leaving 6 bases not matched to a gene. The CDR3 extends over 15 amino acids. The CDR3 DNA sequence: TGTGCCAGCAGCACCCCTGACAGGGACCAAGAGACCCAGTACTTC. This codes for CASSTPDRDQETQYF.

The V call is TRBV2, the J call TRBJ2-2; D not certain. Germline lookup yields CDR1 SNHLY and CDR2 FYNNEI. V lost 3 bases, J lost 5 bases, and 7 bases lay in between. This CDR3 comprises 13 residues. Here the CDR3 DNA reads TGTGCCAGCAGTGACGAAGCGACCGGGGAGCTGTTTTTT. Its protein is CASSDEATGELFF.

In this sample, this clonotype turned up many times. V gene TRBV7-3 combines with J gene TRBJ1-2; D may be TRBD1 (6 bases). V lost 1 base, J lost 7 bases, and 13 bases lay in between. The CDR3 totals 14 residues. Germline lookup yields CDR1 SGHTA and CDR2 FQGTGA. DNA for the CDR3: TGTGCCAGCAGCTTAAGAGCGGGGGCGGGTGGCTACACCTTC. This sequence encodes CASSLRAGAGGYTF.

The CDR3 spells CSVFTGVYYGYTF. The CDR3 nucleotides are TGCAGCGTCTTTACAGGGGTTTACTATGGCTACACCTTC. This sequence joins TRBV29-1 and TRBJ1-2; 7 positions agree with TRBD1. The CDR3 is 13 amino acids. Losses at the gene ends were 6 bases for V and 3 bases for J; bases not matched to a gene: 7. Looked up from germline, CDR1 is SQVTM and CDR2 is ANQGSEA.

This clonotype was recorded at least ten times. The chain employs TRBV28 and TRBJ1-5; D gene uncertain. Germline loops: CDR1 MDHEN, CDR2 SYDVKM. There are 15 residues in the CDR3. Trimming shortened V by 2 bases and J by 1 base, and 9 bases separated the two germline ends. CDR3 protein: CASSLALGSNQPQHF. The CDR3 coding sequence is TGTGCCAGCAGTTTAGCGTTGGGAAGCAATCAGCCCCAGCATTTT. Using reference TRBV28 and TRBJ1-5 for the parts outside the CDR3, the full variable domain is DVKVTQSSRYLVKRTGEKVFLECVQDMDHENMFWYRQDPGLGLRLIYFSYDVKMKEKGDIPEGYSVSREKKERFSLILESASTNQTSMYLCASSLALGSNQPQHFGDGTRLSIL.

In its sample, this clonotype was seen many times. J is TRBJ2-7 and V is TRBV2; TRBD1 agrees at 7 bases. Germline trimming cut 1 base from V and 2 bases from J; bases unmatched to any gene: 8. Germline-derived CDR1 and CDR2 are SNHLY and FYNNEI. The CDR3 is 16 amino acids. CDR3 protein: CASSEGGGEHPYEQYF. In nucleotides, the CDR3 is TGTGCCAGCAGTGAAGGAGGGGGCGAACATCCCTACGAGCAGTACTTC.

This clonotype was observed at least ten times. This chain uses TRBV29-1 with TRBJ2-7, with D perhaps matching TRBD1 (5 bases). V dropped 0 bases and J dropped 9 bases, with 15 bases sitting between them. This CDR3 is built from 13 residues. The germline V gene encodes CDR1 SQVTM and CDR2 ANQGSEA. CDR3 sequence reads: CSVEEGQYRAQYF. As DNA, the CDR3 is TGCAGCGTTGAAGAGGGGCAGTACCGAGCGCAGTACTTC.

The CDR3 nucleotides read TGTGCCAGCAGGAGGTCTGTGGGTCACAATGAGCAGTTCTTC. Its translation: CASRRSVGHNEQFF. The chain links TRBV6-2 or TRBV6-3 to TRBJ2-1, with no clear D. The CDR3 covers 14 residues. CDR1 and CDR2 from the germline V gene are MNHEY and SVGEGT. The V end was cut by 6 bases, the J end by 5 bases, with 14 bases between.

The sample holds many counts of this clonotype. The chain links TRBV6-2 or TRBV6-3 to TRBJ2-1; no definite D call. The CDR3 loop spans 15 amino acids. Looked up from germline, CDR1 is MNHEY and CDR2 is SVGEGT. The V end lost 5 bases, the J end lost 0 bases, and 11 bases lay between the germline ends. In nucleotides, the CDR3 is TGTGCCAGCAGTACACAGTCGAGCTCCTACAATGAGCAGTTCTTC. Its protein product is CASSTQSSSYNEQFF.

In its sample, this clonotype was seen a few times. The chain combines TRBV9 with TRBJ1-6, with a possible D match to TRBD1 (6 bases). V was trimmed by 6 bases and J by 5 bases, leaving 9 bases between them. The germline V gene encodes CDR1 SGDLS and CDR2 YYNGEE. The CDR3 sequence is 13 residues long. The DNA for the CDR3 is TGTGCCAGCAACGGGGGCAATAATTCACCCCTCCACTTT. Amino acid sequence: CASNGGNNSPLHF. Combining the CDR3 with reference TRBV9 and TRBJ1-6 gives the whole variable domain DSGVTQTPKHLITATGQRVTLRCSPRSGDLSVYWYQQSLDQGLQFLIQYYNGEERAKGNILERFSAQQFPDLHSELNLSSLELGDSALYFCASNGGNNSPLHFGNGTRLTVT.

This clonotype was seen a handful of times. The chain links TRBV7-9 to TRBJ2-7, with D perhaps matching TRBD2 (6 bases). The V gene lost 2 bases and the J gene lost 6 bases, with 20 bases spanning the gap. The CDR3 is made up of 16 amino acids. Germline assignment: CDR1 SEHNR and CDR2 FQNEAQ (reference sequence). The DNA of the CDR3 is TGTGCCAGCAGCTTAATCGGCAGACTAGGTACGATCGAGCAGTACTTC. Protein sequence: CASSLIGRLGTIEQYF.

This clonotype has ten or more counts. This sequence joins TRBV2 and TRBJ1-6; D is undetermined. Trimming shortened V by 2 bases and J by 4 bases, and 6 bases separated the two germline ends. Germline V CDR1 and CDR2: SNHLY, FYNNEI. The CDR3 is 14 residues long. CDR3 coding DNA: TGTGCCAGCAGTGAATGGCAGTATAATTCACCCCTCCACTTT. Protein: CASSEWQYNSPLHF.